The rows below give T cell receptor beta chains drawn from one sample of a study of cytomegalovirus exposure and HLA in healthy donors. The protocol was immunoSEQ multiplex PCR, while the TCRdb copy is restricted to in-frame clones and leaves out a portion. The table records under 110,000 clones, just over 70% of them present only once. Material for sequencing was PBMCs. The receptors come from a boy aged 5-17 years in good health and CMV-seronegative. The CDR3 runs from the conserved cysteine through the conserved F or W. A D gene is named only where the DNA matches it firmly. Clone size appears in some rows only: once, few, many, or a class for an expanded clone.

CDR3,DNA,D,V,size,J
CASSLAQSTNNSPLHF,TGTGCCAGCAGCTTAGCGCAGTCAACAAATAATTCACCCCTCCACTTT,NA,TRBV7-9,NA,TRBJ1-6
CASSQGRVDEQFF,TGCGCCAGCAGCCAAGGGAGGGTAGATGAGCAGTTCTTC,NA,TRBV4-3,NA,TRBJ2-1
CASSLVPAEAFF,TGTGCCAGCAGCTTAGTCCCAGCTGAAGCTTTCTTT,NA,TRBV11-1,NA,TRBJ1-1
CASARGRGETQYF,TGTGCCAGCGCCCGGGGCAGGGGAGAGACCCAGTACTTC,NA,TRBV18,NA,TRBJ2-5
CASSLGQGRTGNTIYF,TGTGCCAGCAGCTTGGGACAGGGGAGGACTGGAAACACCATATATTTT,TRBD1,TRBV5-4,NA,TRBJ1-3
CASRGAGIDTQYF,TGTGCCAGCAGGGGGGCCGGGATAGATACGCAGTATTTT,NA,TRBV28,NA,TRBJ2-3
CASSDPGRRREAFF,TGTGCCAGCAGTGACCCCGGGAGGCGGAGGGAAGCTTTCTTT,NA,TRBV6-4,NA,TRBJ1-1
CASSPAGIRLMNTEAFF,TGTGCCAGCTCACCGGCAGGGATTCGTCTTATGAACACTGAAGCTTTCTTT,NA,TRBV18,NA,TRBJ1-1
CSVGWETGRSSADGYTF,TGCAGCGTTGGATGGGAGACAGGGAGAAGCTCGGCCGATGGCTACACCTTC,TRBD1,TRBV29-1,NA,TRBJ1-2
CASSSDRDYGYTF,TGTGCCAGCAGTTCCGACAGGGACTATGGCTACACCTTC,TRBD1,TRBV6-5,few,TRBJ1-2
CAWSGGVVDEQYF,TGTGCCTGGAGTGGGGGGGTCGTGGACGAGCAGTACTTC,NA,TRBV30,NA,TRBJ2-7
CSVMTSTQETQYF,TGCAGCGTGATGACTAGCACCCAAGAGACCCAGTACTTC,TRBD2,TRBV29-1,NA,TRBJ2-5
CASSLGDPGTDTQYF,TGTGCCAGCAGCCTCGGGGATCCGGGAACAGATACGCAGTATTTT,NA,TRBV5-4,NA,TRBJ2-3
CASSFSEPQHF,TGTGCCAGCAGTTTCTCGGAGCCCCAGCATTTT,NA,TRBV28,few,TRBJ1-5
CAWSVHSSEVQFF,TGTGCCTGGAGTGTACACTCTAGCGAGGTACAGTTCTTC,NA,TRBV30,NA,TRBJ2-1
CASSLEGTSRTGELFF,TGTGCCAGCAGCTTAGAAGGGACTAGCAGGACCGGGGAGCTGTTTTTT,TRBD2,TRBV7-3,NA,TRBJ2-2
CASSEYRGGDEAFF,TGTGCCAGCAGTGAATACAGGGGAGGAGATGAAGCTTTCTTT,TRBD1,TRBV2,NA,TRBJ1-1
CASSLDSYLGQGATFEQYF,TGTGCCAGCAGCTTAGATTCGTACCTTGGACAGGGGGCAACCTTCGAGCAGTACTTC,TRBD1,TRBV11-2,NA,TRBJ2-7